This TCR beta chain was sequenced for a study of STAT5B mutations in CD4+ large granular lymphocyte leukemia. Assay used: immunoSEQ multiplex PCR; TCRdb lists only in-frame clones, some missing. The sample includes 20,000 to 25,000 clones, approximately 71% seen only once; the top ten take less than 5%. Controls came from buffy coats of healthy blood donors. V lost 2 bases to trimming and J lost 4 bases, with 12 bases between them. Germline CDR1 MNHEY, CDR2 SMNVEV (reference sequence). The CDR3 sequence is 15 residues long. The TCR comes from a human donor in good health. The gene calls are TRBV27 and TRBJ2-1; maybe TRBD1 (5 bases). The sequenced material came from CD4+ T cells from blood buffy coats. The DNA of the CDR3 is TGTGCCAGCAGTTTACAAGGGGCCAAATACAATGAGCAGTTCTTC. It is translated as CASSLQGAKYNEQFF.